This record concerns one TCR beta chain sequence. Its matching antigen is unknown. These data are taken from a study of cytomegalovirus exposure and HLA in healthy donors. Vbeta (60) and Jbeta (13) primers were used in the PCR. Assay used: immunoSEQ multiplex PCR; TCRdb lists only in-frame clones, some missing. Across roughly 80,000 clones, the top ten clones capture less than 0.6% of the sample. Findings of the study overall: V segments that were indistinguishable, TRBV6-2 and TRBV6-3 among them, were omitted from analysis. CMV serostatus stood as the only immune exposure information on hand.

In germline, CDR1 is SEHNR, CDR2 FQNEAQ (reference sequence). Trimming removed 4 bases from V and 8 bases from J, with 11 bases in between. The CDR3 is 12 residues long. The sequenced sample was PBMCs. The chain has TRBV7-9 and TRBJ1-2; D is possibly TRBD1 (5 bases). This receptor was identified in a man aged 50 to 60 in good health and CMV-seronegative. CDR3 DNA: TGTGCCAGCAGCTCAGGGTCGTACGGCTACACCTTC. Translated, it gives CASSSGSYGYTF.